The 32 T cell receptor beta chains in this list originate from one sample, sequenced in a study of T-cell memory formation after mild COVID-19. TCRdb reprocessed the 5' RACE reads via MiXCR and lists one record per CDR3 protein. The data contain approximately 260,000 distinct CDR3 sequences, 16% of them singletons. The sample taken for sequencing was PBMCs or a T cell subset sorted from them (not recorded which). The receptors stem from a man between 18 and 35 years old who had mild COVID-19 (a few samples of this study predate the infection). Cell type and time point are not known.

The V call is TRBV20-1, the J call TRBJ2-5; no definite D call. This CDR3 comprises 11 residues. The V gene's germline CDR1 is DFQATT and CDR2 SNEGSKA (reference sequence). With 3 bases removed from V and 5 bases from J, the gap between germline ends came to 7 bases. CDR3 in amino acids: CSASPGETQYF. CDR3 nucleotide sequence: TGCAGTGCTAGCCCCGGGGAGACCCAGTACTTC.

This clonotype was counted many times. The chain links TRBV10-3 to TRBJ2-3; D unclear. Germline assignment: CDR1 ENHRY and CDR2 SYGVKD. V was pared by 3 bases and J by 6 bases, with 19 bases between. CDR3 length: 16 amino acids. CDR3 in DNA: TGTGCCATCAGTGAAACGAGGCTGGTTTCCACGGATACGCAGTATTTT. Translating it yields CAISETRLVSTDTQYF.

In its sample, this clonotype was seen a few times. This sequence joins TRBV4-3 and TRBJ2-7; 7 positions match TRBD1. After removal of 3 bases from V and 3 bases from J, the junction contained 5 bases not matched to a gene. Germline CDR1 LGHNA, CDR2 YSLEER. This CDR3 is 14 amino acids long. The CDR3 reads CASSHARDSYEQYF. CDR3 nucleotide sequence: TGCGCCAGCAGCCATGCCCGGGACAGCTACGAGCAGTACTTC.

This clonotype was picked up a small number of times. The chain links TRBV7-2 to TRBJ2-1; D is ambiguous. Looked up from germline, CDR1 is SGHTA and CDR2 is FQGNSA. The CDR3 extends over 11 amino acids. V shed 3 bases and J shed 15 bases, with 12 bases lying between them. The CDR3 protein is CASSFRLMWFF. The CDR3 nucleotides are TGTGCCAGCAGCTTTCGGTTAATGTGGTTCTTC.

This clonotype was seen only a few times. In DNA form, the CDR3 reads TGCGCCAGCAGCTTGACGGACCCCCGCTATGGCTACACCTTC. Encoded protein: CASSLTDPRYGYTF. The V call is TRBV5-1, the J call TRBJ1-2; D uncertain. The CDR3 runs to 14 residues. Germline V gives CDR1 SGHRS, CDR2 YFSETQ. With 1 base removed from V and 4 bases from J, the gap between germline ends came to 11 bases.

V is TRBV7-2 and J is TRBJ1-5; tentative D call: TRBD1 (5 bases). Trimming pared 3 bases from V and 6 bases from J, leaving 15 bases between. CDR1 is SGHTA and CDR2 is FQGNSA in the germline V gene. The CDR3 length is 15 residues. CDR3 sequence: CASSFGGTRGQPQHF. The CDR3 nucleotides are TGTGCCAGCAGCTTTGGGGGTACGAGGGGTCAGCCCCAGCATTTT.

This clonotype came up a few times. This rearrangement joins TRBV4-1 to TRBJ2-7; no clear D gene. The CDR3 length is 12 residues. Trimming pared 0 bases from V and 4 bases from J, leaving 4 bases between. Germline CDR1 and CDR2: MGHRA and YSYEKL. The CDR3 DNA is TGCGCCAGCAGCCAAGATGCGTACGAGCAGTACTTC. It specifies CASSQDAYEQYF.

The chain links TRBV2 to TRBJ1-1; D perhaps matches TRBD1 (5 bases). Germline values: CDR1 SNHLY, CDR2 FYNNEI. The CDR3 runs to 15 residues. The V and J ends lost 3 bases and 6 bases respectively, with 17 bases between them. In DNA form, the CDR3 reads TGTGCCAGCAGTGACCTCCTAGAGGGGTTCGCTGAAGCTTTCTTT. Protein sequence: CASSDLLEGFAEAFF.

Here the CDR3 DNA reads TGTGCCAGCAGCGGTGGTGGGGCCAACGTCCTGACTTTC. Translating gives CASSGGGANVLTF. The chain recombines TRBV7-3 with TRBJ2-6; no reliable D call. The CDR3 loop spans 13 amino acids. The germline V gene has CDR1 SGHTA and CDR2 FQGTGA. With 5 bases removed from V and 3 bases from J, the gap between germline ends came to 5 bases.

V is TRBV7-9 and J is TRBJ2-5; 10 nucleotides line up with TRBD1. Per germline, CDR1 SEHNR and CDR2 FQNEAQ (reference sequence). This CDR3 contains 15 residues. The junction had 3 bases not matched to a gene; V was cut back by 0 bases and J by 5 bases. CDR3 in amino acids: CASSLATGGLETQYF. In nucleotides, the CDR3 is TGTGCCAGCAGCTTAGCGACAGGGGGCTTGGAGACCCAGTACTTC.

This clonotype was seen ten or more times. The chain has TRBV5-1 and TRBJ2-7; 7 bases align to TRBD1. With 4 bases clipped from V and 0 bases from J, the junction kept 7 bases outside the gene matches. There are 15 residues in the CDR3. Per germline, CDR1 SGHRS and CDR2 YFSETQ. In DNA form, the CDR3 reads TGCGCCAGCAGCGCCTCACAGGGGATCTCCTACGAGCAGTACTTC. Translation: CASSASQGISYEQYF.

The rearrangement uses TRBV24-1 and TRBJ2-1; D gene unclear. V lost 5 bases and J 7 bases, leaving 11 bases between the germline ends. In germline, CDR1 is KGHDR, CDR2 SFDVKD. The CDR3 covers 13 residues. The CDR3 is CATSGGPPNEQFF. The DNA for the CDR3 is TGTGCCACCAGTGGGGGTCCCCCAAATGAGCAGTTCTTC.

The chain is built from TRBV12-5 and TRBJ2-3; a weak D match, TRBD1 (6 bases). V was clipped by 1 base and J by 2 bases, with 16 bases between them. CDR3 length equals 17 residues. The germline CDR1 and CDR2 sequences are LGHNT and FRNRAP. CDR3 in amino acids: CASGLAWGQGLTDTQYF. The CDR3 bases are TGTGCTAGTGGTTTGGCCTGGGGGCAGGGGCTCACAGATACGCAGTATTTT.

This chain joins TRBV6-5 and TRBJ1-1; TRBD1 matches at 10 bases. There are 12 residues in the CDR3. Germline values: CDR1 MNHEY, CDR2 SVGAGI. V was clipped by 8 bases and J by 6 bases; unmatched bases: 3. The CDR3 region has the DNA TGTGCCAGCGGAGACAGGGGGCCTGAAGCTTTCTTT. Translated, it gives CASGDRGPEAFF.

The table lists this clonotype with a few counts. The chain employs TRBV7-2 and TRBJ2-5; the D is unclear. Germline V CDR1 and CDR2: SGHTA, FQGNSA. V was cut by 7 bases and J by 0 bases, with 9 bases left in between. The CDR3 loop spans 13 amino acids. CDR3 nucleotides: TGTGCCAGCACCATGGGATACCAAGAGACCCAGTACTTC. This sequence encodes CASTMGYQETQYF.

In this sample, this clonotype turned up a few times. The V and J genes are TRBV11-2 and TRBJ2-1; D ambiguous. V dropped 1 base and J dropped 6 bases, with 7 bases sitting between them. Looked up from germline, CDR1 is SGHAT and CDR2 is FQNNGV. The CDR3 runs to 13 residues. Here the CDR3 DNA reads TGTGCCAGCAGCTTAGGTTCCCCCAATGAGCAGTTCTTC. The encoded protein is CASSLGSPNEQFF.

The CDR3 reads CASRSLSGLTGELFF. The CDR3 nucleotides are TGTGCCAGCAGGTCGTTGTCAGGGTTAACCGGGGAGCTGTTTTTT. This chain joins TRBV7-8 and TRBJ2-2, with D possibly being TRBD1 (5 bases). CDR3 length: 15 residues. Per the germline V gene, CDR1 is SGHVS and CDR2 is FQNEAQ. Deletions cut 6 bases from V and 5 bases from J, with 16 bases between.

The table lists this clonotype with a few counts. The chain has TRBV4-1 and TRBJ1-2; perhaps TRBD1 as D (5 bases). This CDR3 spans 15 amino acids. The ends were cut back, 1 base at V and 3 bases at J, with 12 bases in the middle. Germline CDR1 reads MGHRA; CDR2 reads YSYEKL. CDR3 nucleotide sequence: TGCGCCAGCAGCCAAGGCCAGGGTCTAGACTATGGCTACACCTTC. Amino acid sequence: CASSQGQGLDYGYTF.

This chain uses TRBV7-9 with TRBJ2-3; D unresolved. Between the trimmed V and J ends, which lost 5 bases and 0 bases, there was a span of 27 bases. The CDR3 loop spans 20 amino acids. The germline V gene encodes CDR1 SEHNR and CDR2 FQNEAQ (reference sequence). The CDR3 DNA is TGTGCCAGCAGCGACCCCTACTTCCCCTCGGGCGCTACTAGCACAGATACGCAGTATTTT. Encoded protein: CASSDPYFPSGATSTDTQYF.

V is TRBV7-2 and J is TRBJ2-7; no reliable D call. V was cut by 5 bases and J by 12 bases, with 17 bases left in between. CDR1 is SGHTA and CDR2 is FQGNSA in the germline V gene. The length of the CDR3 is 12 residues. The CDR3: CASSQEPSKRYF. In DNA form, the CDR3 reads TGTGCCAGCAGCCAGGAACCATCAAAACGGTACTTC.

The chain links TRBV7-2 to TRBJ1-5; D ambiguous. The length of the CDR3 is 13 residues. CDR1 SGHTA and CDR2 FQGNSA come from the germline V gene. V shed 3 bases and J shed 3 bases, with 6 bases lying between them. This CDR3 reads CASSFEPNQPQHF. The CDR3 DNA is TGTGCCAGCAGCTTCGAACCCAATCAGCCCCAGCATTTT.

This clonotype was seen many times. This chain uses TRBV27 with TRBJ1-2; perhaps TRBD1 as D (5 bases). Per the germline V gene, CDR1 is MNHEY and CDR2 is SMNVEV (reference sequence). The CDR3 covers 13 residues. Trimming pared 6 bases from V and 2 bases from J, leaving 10 bases between. Here the CDR3 DNA reads TGTGCCAGCAGCCTGTCAGGGAACTATGGCTACACCTTC. This gives the protein CASSLSGNYGYTF.

This clonotype was seen more than once but under ten times. The CDR3: CASSFSAISHNEQFF. For the CDR3, the DNA is TGCGCCAGCAGCTTTTCAGCGATTTCCCACAATGAGCAGTTCTTC. The genes are TRBV5-1 and TRBJ2-1; no clear D. The CDR3 runs to 15 residues. Germline V gene sequence: CDR1 SGHRS, CDR2 YFSETQ. V lost 2 bases to trimming and J lost 5 bases, with 14 bases between them.

This clonotype occurred many times. This chain links TRBV20-1 with TRBJ2-7, with D maybe TRBD1 (6 bases). This CDR3 comprises 15 residues. Germline CDR1 and CDR2: DFQATT and SNEGSKA (reference sequence). V was pared by 4 bases and J by 4 bases, with 20 bases between. The CDR3 DNA reads as TGCAGTGCTACCGCCGGGACATCGAACCATTACGAGCAGTACGTC. Its translation: CSATAGTSNHYEQYV.

The chain has TRBV10-2 and TRBJ2-5, with unresolved D. V was clipped by 4 bases and J by 2 bases, with 5 bases between them. The CDR3 sequence is 12 residues long. Looked up from germline, CDR1 is WSHSY and CDR2 is SAAADI. CDR3 sequence (DNA): TGCGCCAGCAGTGCCCAACAAGAGACCCAGTACTTC. This sequence encodes CASSAQQETQYF.

The gene calls are TRBV3-1 and TRBJ2-5, with 13 bases that match TRBD2. There are 16 residues in the CDR3. Germline assignment: CDR1 LGHDT and CDR2 YNNKEL (reference sequence). With 4 bases clipped from V and 5 bases from J, the junction kept 7 bases outside the gene matches. CDR3 protein: CASSLDGTSGMETQYF. The DNA of the CDR3 is TGTGCCAGCAGCCTCGATGGGACTAGCGGGATGGAGACCCAGTACTTC.

This clonotype was seen a handful of times. V is TRBV6-6 and J is TRBJ2-1; D not resolved. Germline V gene lookup returns CDR1 MNHNY and CDR2 SVGAGI (reference sequence). The CDR3 has 12 residues. Trimming shortened V by 6 bases and J by 5 bases, and 8 bases separated the two germline ends. CDR3 nucleotides: TGTGCCAGCAGGGCCTGGAACAATGAGCAGTTCTTC. It yields the protein CASRAWNNEQFF.

The chain has TRBV4-1 and TRBJ2-3, with a possible D match to TRBD2 (6 bases). Germline V gene lookup returns CDR1 MGHRA and CDR2 YSYEKL. CDR3 size: 17 residues. Between the trimmed V and J ends, which lost 0 bases and 0 bases, there was a span of 13 bases. For the CDR3, the DNA is TGCGCCAGCAGCCAAGAGCCCCAGGGAGGAAGCACAGATACGCAGTATTTT. It codes for CASSQEPQGGSTDTQYF.

This clonotype has more than one count but fewer than ten. This rearrangement joins TRBV5-1 to TRBJ2-5; 8 positions match TRBD2. V gave up 3 bases and J gave up 5 bases; unmatched junction bases: 9. The germline gives CDR1 SGHRS, CDR2 YFSETQ. This CDR3 spans 15 amino acids. The CDR3 here is CASSSVPGGPETQYF. CDR3 in DNA: TGCGCCAGCAGCTCGGTACCGGGGGGGCCGGAGACCCAGTACTTC.

The chain links TRBV12-3 or TRBV12-4 to TRBJ2-7; D unclear. Trimming stripped 2 bases from V and 3 bases from J, with 8 bases between. The CDR3 is 13 residues long. For the CDR3, the DNA is TGTGCCAGCAGTTTAACAGAGTTCTACGAGCAGTACTTC. It translates to CASSLTEFYEQYF.

In this sample, this clonotype turned up a few times. In nucleotides, the CDR3 is TGTGCCAGCAGTTCACTAGCGGGGGGCCCGATTGAGCAGTTCTTC. It specifies CASSSLAGGPIEQFF. The chain recombines TRBV7-2 with TRBJ2-1, with TRBD2 matching 12 bases. V shed 6 bases and J 9 bases; nucleotides not matched to a gene: 9. This CDR3 comprises 15 residues. The germline V gene has CDR1 SGHTA and CDR2 FQGNSA.

This clonotype was seen many times. CDR3 residues: CASSSGTYNYGYTF. The CDR3 DNA follows: TGCGCCAGCAGCTCTGGGACTTACAACTATGGCTACACCTTC. The rearrangement joins TRBV5-1 to TRBJ1-2; D possibly corresponds to TRBD1 (5 bases). V lost 3 bases to trimming and J lost 2 bases, with 11 bases between them. The CDR3 runs 14 residues. The germline CDR1 and CDR2 sequences are SGHRS and YFSETQ.